This T cell receptor beta chain originates from a study of T-cell reconstitution after alpha-beta-depleted transplantation in children. The ends lost 0 bases at V and 5 bases at J; junction bases unmatched: 6. The CDR3 has 15 amino acids. Per germline, CDR1 SGHRS and CDR2 YFSETQ. It was with unique molecular identifiers that the TCRbeta library was prepared. TCRdb independently ran MiXCR on the PCR reads; one entry per CDR3 protein. The table records 90,000 to 95,000 distinct CDR3 sequences, 12% of them present only once. This clonotype has a count of ten or more. The chain joins TRBV5-1 to TRBJ2-7; 9 bases fit TRBD1. Sequences were derived from PBMCs from the stem cell graft donor, sampled from the stem cell graft. This sequence originates from a human donor who donated a stem cell graft to a child with inherited bone marrow failure. CDR3 bases: TGCGCCAGCAGCTTGGGAACAGGGGGCTACCACGAGCAGTACTTC. It encodes CASSLGTGGYHEQYF.